The rows below give T cell receptor beta chains drawn from one sample of a study of T cells after yellow fever vaccination. Each CDR3 protein gets one entry after TCRdb re-called the 5' RACE reads with MiXCR. The sample lists 300,000 to 450,000 distinct CDR3 sequences, roughly 7.5% occurring once. Sequenced material: PBMCs, taken about 49 days after the first yellow fever vaccination. The source is a man younger than 35 who received the YFV17D yellow fever vaccine. Each CDR3 is given with its conserved first and last residue. The D gene is left open where the match is weak. Not all rows give a size; the values are once, few, many and, for expanded clones, a class.

V	J	D	size	CDR3	DNA
TRBV7-2	TRBJ2-7	TRBD1	.	CASSLGTGGRQYF	TGTGCCAGCAGCTTGGGGACAGGGGGTAGGCAGTACTTC
TRBV4-1	TRBJ1-2	TRBD1	.	CASSQVTGGQNYGYTF	TGCGCCAGCAGCCAAGTGACAGGGGGCCAGAACTATGGCTACACCTTC
TRBV4-2	TRBJ1-1	.	.	CASSQDRIVTMMAFF	TGTGCCAGCAGCCAAGATCGGATAGTGACTATGATGGCTTTCTTT
TRBV12-3/TRBV12-4	TRBJ2-2	TRBD2	.	CASSPGLATSNTGELFF	TGTGCCAGCAGCCCGGGACTAGCGACTTCGAACACCGGGGAGCTGTTTTTT
TRBV10-3	TRBJ1-1	.	many	CAIIGQGNTEAFF	TGTGCCATCATTGGGCAGGGCAACACTGAAGCTTTCTTT
TRBV7-6	TRBJ1-1	.	few	CASSPRETNTEAFF	TGTGCCAGCAGCCCCCGGGAGACGAACACTGAAGCTTTCTTT
TRBV5-1	TRBJ2-2	.	few	CASSPETVPNTGELFF	TGCGCCAGCAGCCCAGAGACAGTTCCGAACACCGGGGAGCTGTTTTTT
TRBV4-1	TRBJ2-2	.	many	CASSQGSRTGELFF	TGCGCCAGCAGCCAAGGTTCTAGAACCGGGGAGCTGTTTTTT
TRBV5-6	TRBJ2-1	.	many	CASSLGAPNEQFF	TGTGCCAGCAGCTTGGGGGCCCCCAATGAGCAGTTCTTC
TRBV10-3	TRBJ2-7	.	.	CAISDETKSLYEQYF	TGTGCCATCAGTGATGAGACAAAGAGCCTGTACGAGCAGTACTTC
TRBV29-1	TRBJ1-1	.	.	CSVHFGSTEAFF	TGCAGCGTTCACTTTGGGAGCACTGAAGCTTTCTTT
TRBV4-3	TRBJ1-3	.	.	CASSSLASSSGNTIYF	TGCGCCAGCAGCTCTCTAGCCAGCAGCTCTGGAAACACCATATATTTT
TRBV7-3	TRBJ2-1	.	few	CASSLSGYNEQFF	TGTGCCAGCAGCTTAAGTGGATACAATGAGCAGTTCTTC
TRBV19	TRBJ2-1	.	.	CASSIDTGPYNEQFF	TGTGCCAGTAGTATAGATACGGGACCCTACAATGAGCAGTTCTTC
TRBV4-3	TRBJ2-1	TRBD2	few	CASSQDWLAGGNEQFF	TGCGCCAGCAGCCAAGATTGGCTAGCGGGGGGAAATGAGCAGTTCTTC
TRBV6-1	TRBJ2-1	.	few	CASSRPGWRSGGGQFF	TGTGCCAGCAGCCGTCCCGGCTGGAGGAGTGGCGGGGGCCAGTTCTTC
TRBV7-2	TRBJ1-1	.	.	CASTAAGINTEAFF	TGTGCCAGCACTGCAGCAGGGATTAACACTGAAGCTTTCTTT
TRBV5-1	TRBJ1-1	.	.	CASSGWAVNTEAFF	TGCGCCAGCAGCGGGTGGGCGGTGAACACTGAAGCTTTCTTT
TRBV7-3	TRBJ2-1	.	.	CASSDGAGKQFF	TGTGCCAGCAGCGACGGCGCAGGGAAGCAGTTCTTC
TRBV12-3/TRBV12-4	TRBJ1-5	.	few	CASCRQNNNQPQHF	TGTGCCAGCTGCAGGCAGAACAACAATCAGCCCCAGCATTTT
TRBV7-9	TRBJ2-1	TRBD2	many	CASSPYGGGGNEQFF	TGTGCCAGCAGCCCCTATGGGGGGGGTGGCAATGAGCAGTTCTTC
TRBV5-1	TRBJ2-7	.	few	CASSPRQGGKYEQYF	TGCGCCAGCAGCCCAAGACAGGGAGGGAAATACGAGCAGTACTTC
TRBV12-3/TRBV12-4	TRBJ2-7	TRBD2	few	CASSLNSGGPLYEQYF	TGTGCCAGCAGTTTAAATAGCGGGGGCCCCCTTTACGAGCAGTACTTC
TRBV29-1	TRBJ2-5	.	.	CSVSGLETQYF	TGCAGCGTATCAGGGTTGGAGACCCAGTACTTC
TRBV7-2	TRBJ1-2	.	few	CASSAPPGGRPLF	TGTGCCAGCAGCGCGCCCCCGGGAGGGAGGCCTCTCTTC
TRBV12-3/TRBV12-4	TRBJ2-4	.	many	CASSPRVAPRPGNIQYF	TGTGCCAGCAGTCCCAGGGTAGCCCCGCGCCCCGGAAACATTCAGTACTTC
TRBV12-3/TRBV12-4	TRBJ2-6	.	.	CASSLILRAGANVLTF	TGTGCCAGCAGTTTGATCCTGAGGGCTGGGGCCAACGTCCTGACTTTC
TRBV2	TRBJ2-3	TRBD2	.	CASSQAGGTDTQYF	TGTGCCAGCAGCCAAGCGGGGGGCACAGATACGCAGTATTTT
TRBV20-1	TRBJ2-3	.	few	CSEGGPGNTQYF	TGCAGTGAAGGGGGGCCCGGGAATACGCAGTATTTT
TRBV7-9	TRBJ1-2	TRBD1	few	CASSFGGQNILYGYTF	TGTGCCAGCAGCTTTGGGGGACAGAATATTCTCTATGGCTACACCTTC
TRBV10-3	TRBJ2-7	.	.	CAISESSGGSYEQYF	TGTGCCATCAGTGAGTCGAGTGGCGGATCCTACGAGCAGTACTTC
TRBV28	TRBJ1-2	TRBD1	.	CASSSDRANGYTF	TGTGCCAGCAGTTCTGACAGGGCGAACGGCTACACCTTC
TRBV12-3/TRBV12-4	TRBJ2-4	.	.	CASVAGGGPKNIQYF	TGTGCCAGCGTTGCCGGTGGGGGTCCGAAAAACATTCAGTACTTC
TRBV9	TRBJ2-5	TRBD2	few	CASSVATSGGLQETQYF	TGTGCCAGCAGCGTAGCGACTAGCGGGGGGCTCCAAGAGACCCAGTACTTC
TRBV7-8	TRBJ2-2	.	.	CASSLPEPTANTGELFF	TGTGCCAGCAGCTTACCAGAACCTACTGCGAACACCGGGGAGCTGTTTTTT
TRBV7-2	TRBJ2-2	.	many	CASSLGGNTGELFF	TGTGCCAGCAGCTTAGGCGGGAACACCGGGGAGCTGTTTTTT
TRBV20-1	TRBJ2-1	TRBD1	many	CSAPRTGLGSYNEQFF	TGCAGTGCCCCCAGGACAGGGCTTGGGTCCTACAATGAGCAGTTCTTC